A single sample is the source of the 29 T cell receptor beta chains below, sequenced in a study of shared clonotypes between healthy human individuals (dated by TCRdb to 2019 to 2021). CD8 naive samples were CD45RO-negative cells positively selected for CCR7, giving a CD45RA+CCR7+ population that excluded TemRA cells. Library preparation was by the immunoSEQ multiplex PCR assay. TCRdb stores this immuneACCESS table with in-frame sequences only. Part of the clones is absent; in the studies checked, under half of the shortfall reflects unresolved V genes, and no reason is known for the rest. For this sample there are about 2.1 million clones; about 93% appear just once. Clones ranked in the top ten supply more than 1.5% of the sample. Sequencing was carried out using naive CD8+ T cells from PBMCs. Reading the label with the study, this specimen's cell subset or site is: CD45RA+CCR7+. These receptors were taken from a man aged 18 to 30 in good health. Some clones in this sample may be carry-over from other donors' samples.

CDR3 protein: CASSYSPSGDQETQYF. DNA of the CDR3: TGTGCCAGCAGTTACTCGCCTAGCGGGGACCAAGAGACCCAGTACTTC. V and J are TRBV6-5 and TRBJ2-5; 9 nucleotides line up with TRBD2. V dropped 0 bases and J dropped 0; count of bases not matched to a gene: 2. CDR1 is MNHEY and CDR2 is SVGAGI in the germline V gene. This CDR3 has 16 amino acids.

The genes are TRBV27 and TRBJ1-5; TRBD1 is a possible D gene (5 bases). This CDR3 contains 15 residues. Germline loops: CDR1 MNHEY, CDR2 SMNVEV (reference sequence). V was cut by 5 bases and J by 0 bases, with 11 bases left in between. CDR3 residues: CASSTTGGSNQPQHF. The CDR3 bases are TGTGCCAGCAGTACAACCGGGGGTAGCAATCAGCCCCAGCATTTT.

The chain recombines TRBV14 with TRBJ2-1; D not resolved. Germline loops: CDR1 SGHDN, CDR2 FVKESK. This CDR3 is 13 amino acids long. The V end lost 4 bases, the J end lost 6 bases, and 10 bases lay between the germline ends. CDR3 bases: TGTGCCAGCAGCCTCATTTTGGCCAATGAGCAGTTCTTC. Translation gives CASSLILANEQFF.

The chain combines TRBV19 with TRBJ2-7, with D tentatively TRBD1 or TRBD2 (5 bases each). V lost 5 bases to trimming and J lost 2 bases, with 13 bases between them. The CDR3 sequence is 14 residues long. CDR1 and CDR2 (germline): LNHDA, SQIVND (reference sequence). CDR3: CASSSSGAPYEQYF. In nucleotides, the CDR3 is TGTGCCAGTAGTTCCTCCGGGGCCCCCTACGAGCAGTACTTC.

The CDR3 protein is CASSHEPGLAVRAYNEQFF. The CDR3 DNA reads TGCGCCAGCAGCCACGAACCGGGACTAGCGGTTAGGGCCTACAATGAGCAGTTCTTC. The V and J genes are TRBV4-1 and TRBJ2-1; 11 bases agree with TRBD2. This CDR3 contains 19 residues. The J segment lost 2 bases and the V segment lost 3 bases, leaving 12 bases of the junction unmatched. Looked up from germline, CDR1 is MGHRA and CDR2 is YSYEKL.

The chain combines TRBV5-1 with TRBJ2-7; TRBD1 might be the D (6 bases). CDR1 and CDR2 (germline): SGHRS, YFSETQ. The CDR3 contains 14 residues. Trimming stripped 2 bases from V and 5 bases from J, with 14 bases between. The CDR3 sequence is CASSLGGLGNEQYF. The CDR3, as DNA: TGCGCCAGCAGCTTAGGGGGATTAGGGAACGAGCAGTACTTC. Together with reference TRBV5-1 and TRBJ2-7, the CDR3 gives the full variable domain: KAGVTQTPRYLIKTRGQQVTLSCSPISGHRSVSWYQQTPGQGLQFLFEYFSETQRNKGNFPGRFSGRQFSNSRSEMNVSTLELGDSALYLCASSLGGLGNEQYFGPGTRLTVT.

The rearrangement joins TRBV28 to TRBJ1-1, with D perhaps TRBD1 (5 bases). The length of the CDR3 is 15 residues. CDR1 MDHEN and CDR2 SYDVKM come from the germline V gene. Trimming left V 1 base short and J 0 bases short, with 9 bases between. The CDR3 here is CASSLSGHMNTEAFF. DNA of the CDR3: TGTGCCAGCAGTTTATCAGGGCACATGAACACTGAAGCTTTCTTT. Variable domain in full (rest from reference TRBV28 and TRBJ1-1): DVKVTQSSRYLVKRTGEKVFLECVQDMDHENMFWYRQDPGLGLRLIYFSYDVKMKEKGDIPEGYSVSREKKERFSLILESASTNQTSMYLCASSLSGHMNTEAFFGQGTRLTVV.

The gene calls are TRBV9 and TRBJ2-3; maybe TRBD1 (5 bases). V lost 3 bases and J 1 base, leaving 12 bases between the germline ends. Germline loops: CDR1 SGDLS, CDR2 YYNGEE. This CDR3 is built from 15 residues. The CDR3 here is CASSEQASRTDTQYF. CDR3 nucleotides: TGTGCCAGCAGCGAACAGGCTTCACGCACAGATACGCAGTATTTT.

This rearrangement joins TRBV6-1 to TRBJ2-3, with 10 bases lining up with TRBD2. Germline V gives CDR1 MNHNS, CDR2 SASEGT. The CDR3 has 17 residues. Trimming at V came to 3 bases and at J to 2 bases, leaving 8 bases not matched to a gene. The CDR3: CASSDRLAGSLTDTQYF. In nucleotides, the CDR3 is TGTGCCAGCAGTGACCGACTAGCGGGTTCCCTCACAGATACGCAGTATTTT.

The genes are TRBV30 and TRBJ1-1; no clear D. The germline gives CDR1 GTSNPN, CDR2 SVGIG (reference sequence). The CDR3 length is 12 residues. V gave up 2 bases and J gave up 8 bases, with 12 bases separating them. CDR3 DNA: TGTGCCTGGAGTCCAATAGGGTGGGAAGCTTTCTTT. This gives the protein CAWSPIGWEAFF.

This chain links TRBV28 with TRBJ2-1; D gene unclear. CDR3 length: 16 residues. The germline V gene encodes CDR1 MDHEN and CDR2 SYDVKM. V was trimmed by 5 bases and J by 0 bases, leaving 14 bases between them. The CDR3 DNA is TGTGCCAGCAGTCACCGACTCTTACACTCCTACAATGAGCAGTTCTTC. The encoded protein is CASSHRLLHSYNEQFF.

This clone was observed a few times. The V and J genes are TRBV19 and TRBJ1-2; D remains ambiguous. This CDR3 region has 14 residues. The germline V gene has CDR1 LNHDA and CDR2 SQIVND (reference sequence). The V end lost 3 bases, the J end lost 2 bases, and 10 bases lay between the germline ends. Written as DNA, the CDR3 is TGTGCCAGTAGTATGGGCAGGTCGAACTATGGCTACACCTTC. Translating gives CASSMGRSNYGYTF.

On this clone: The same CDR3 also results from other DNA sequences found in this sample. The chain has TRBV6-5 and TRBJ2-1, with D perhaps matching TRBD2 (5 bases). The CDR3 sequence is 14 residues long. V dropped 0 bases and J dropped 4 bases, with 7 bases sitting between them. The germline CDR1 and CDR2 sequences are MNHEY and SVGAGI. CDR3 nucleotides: TGTGCCAGCAGTTACTCCGGCGGGTACAATGAGCAGTTCTTC. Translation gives CASSYSGGYNEQFF.

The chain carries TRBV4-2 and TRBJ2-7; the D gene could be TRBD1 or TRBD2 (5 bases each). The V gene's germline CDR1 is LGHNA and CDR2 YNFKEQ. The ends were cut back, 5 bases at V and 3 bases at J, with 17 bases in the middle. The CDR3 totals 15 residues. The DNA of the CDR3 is TGTGCCAGCAGCTCCGGGGCGGACCGCTTCTACGAGCAGTACTTC. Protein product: CASSSGADRFYEQYF.

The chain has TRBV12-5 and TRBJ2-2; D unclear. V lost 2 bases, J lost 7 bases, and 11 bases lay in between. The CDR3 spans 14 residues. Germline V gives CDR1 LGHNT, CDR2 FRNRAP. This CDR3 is CASGLTQLGGELFF. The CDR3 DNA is TGTGCTAGTGGTTTGACGCAGCTTGGCGGGGAGCTGTTTTTT.

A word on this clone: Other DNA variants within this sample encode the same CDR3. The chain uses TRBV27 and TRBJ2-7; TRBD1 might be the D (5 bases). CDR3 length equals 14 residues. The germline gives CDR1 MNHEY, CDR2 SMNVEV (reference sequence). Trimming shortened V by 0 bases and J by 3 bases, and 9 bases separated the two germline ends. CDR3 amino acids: CASSLSSGNYEQYF. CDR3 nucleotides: TGTGCCAGCAGTTTATCGTCAGGGAACTACGAGCAGTACTTC.

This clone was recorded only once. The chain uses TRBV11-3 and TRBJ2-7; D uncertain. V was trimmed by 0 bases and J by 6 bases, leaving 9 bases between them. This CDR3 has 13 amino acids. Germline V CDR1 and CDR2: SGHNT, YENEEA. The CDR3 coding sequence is TGTGCCAGCAGCTTAGATATAGAGAGCGAGCAGTACTTC. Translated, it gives CASSLDIESEQYF.

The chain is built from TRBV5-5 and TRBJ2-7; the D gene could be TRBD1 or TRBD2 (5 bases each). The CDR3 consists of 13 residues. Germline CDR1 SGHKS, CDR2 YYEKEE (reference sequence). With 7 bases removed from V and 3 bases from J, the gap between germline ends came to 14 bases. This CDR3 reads CASGHRDVYEQYF. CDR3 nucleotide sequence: TGTGCCAGCGGTCACCGGGACGTCTACGAGCAGTACTTC.

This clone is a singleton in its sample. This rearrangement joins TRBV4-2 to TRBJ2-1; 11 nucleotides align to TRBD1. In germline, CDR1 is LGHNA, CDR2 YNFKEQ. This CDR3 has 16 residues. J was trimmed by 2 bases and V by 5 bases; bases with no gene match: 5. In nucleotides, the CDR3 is TGTGCCAGCAGCGGGGGACAGGGGGGAGCCTACAATGAGCAGTTCTTC. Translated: CASSGGQGGAYNEQFF.

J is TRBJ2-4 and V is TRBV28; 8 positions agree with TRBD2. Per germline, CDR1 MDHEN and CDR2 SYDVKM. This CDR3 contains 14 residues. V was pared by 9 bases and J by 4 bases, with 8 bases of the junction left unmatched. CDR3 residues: CASLSGSGKNIQYF. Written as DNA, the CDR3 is TGTGCCAGTTTAAGCGGGAGCGGGAAAAACATTCAGTACTTC.

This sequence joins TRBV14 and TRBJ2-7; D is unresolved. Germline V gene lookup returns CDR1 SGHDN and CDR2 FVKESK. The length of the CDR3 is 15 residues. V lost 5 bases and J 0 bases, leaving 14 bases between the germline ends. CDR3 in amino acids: CASSTSPGLSYEQYF. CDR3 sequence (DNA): TGTGCCAGCAGCACCTCCCCAGGTCTCTCCTACGAGCAGTACTTC.

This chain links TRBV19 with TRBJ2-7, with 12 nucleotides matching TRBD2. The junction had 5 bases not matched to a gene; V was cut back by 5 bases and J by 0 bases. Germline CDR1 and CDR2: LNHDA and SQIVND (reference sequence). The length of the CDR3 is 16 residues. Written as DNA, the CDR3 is TGTGCCAGTAGTCCACGGACTAGCGGGATCTCCTACGAGCAGTACTTC. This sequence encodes CASSPRTSGISYEQYF.

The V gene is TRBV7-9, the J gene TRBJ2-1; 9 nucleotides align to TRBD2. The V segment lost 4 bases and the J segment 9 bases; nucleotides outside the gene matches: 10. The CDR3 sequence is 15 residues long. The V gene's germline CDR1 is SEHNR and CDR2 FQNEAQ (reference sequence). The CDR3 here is CASSSPGGRAIEQFF. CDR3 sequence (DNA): TGTGCCAGCAGCTCGCCGGGCGGGAGGGCTATTGAGCAGTTCTTC.

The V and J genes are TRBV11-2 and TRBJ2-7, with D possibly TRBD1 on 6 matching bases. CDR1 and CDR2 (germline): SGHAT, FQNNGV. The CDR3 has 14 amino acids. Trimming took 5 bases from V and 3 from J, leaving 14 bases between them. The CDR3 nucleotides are TGTGCCAGCAGCCCCGGGACACGGGGCTACGAGCAGTACTTC. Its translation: CASSPGTRGYEQYF.

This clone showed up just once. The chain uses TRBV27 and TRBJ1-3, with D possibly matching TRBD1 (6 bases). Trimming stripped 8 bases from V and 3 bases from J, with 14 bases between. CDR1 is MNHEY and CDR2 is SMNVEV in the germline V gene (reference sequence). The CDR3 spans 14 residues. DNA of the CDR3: TGTGCCAGCCAGGACAGCGCCTATGGAAACACCATATATTTT. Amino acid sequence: CASQDSAYGNTIYF.

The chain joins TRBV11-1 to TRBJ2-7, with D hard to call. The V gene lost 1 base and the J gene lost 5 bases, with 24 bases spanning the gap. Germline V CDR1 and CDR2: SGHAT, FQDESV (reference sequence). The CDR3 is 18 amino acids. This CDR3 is CASSLVRPTPSQNHEQYF. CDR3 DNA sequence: TGTGCCAGCAGCTTAGTCCGTCCTACACCGTCTCAGAACCACGAGCAGTACTTC.

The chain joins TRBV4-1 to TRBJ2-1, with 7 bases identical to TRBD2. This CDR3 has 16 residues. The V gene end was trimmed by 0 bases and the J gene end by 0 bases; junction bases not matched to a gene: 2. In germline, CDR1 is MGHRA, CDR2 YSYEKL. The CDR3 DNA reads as TGCGCCAGCAGCCAAGATCGCGGGAGCTCCTACAATGAGCAGTTCTTC. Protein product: CASSQDRGSSYNEQFF.

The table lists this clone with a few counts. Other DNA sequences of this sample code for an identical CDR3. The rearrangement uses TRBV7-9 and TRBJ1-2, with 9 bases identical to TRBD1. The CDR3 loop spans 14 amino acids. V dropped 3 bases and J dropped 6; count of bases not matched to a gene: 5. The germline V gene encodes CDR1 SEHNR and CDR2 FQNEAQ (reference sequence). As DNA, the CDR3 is TGTGCCAGCAGCTTGGGGGGACAGGGACATGGCTACACCTTC. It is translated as CASSLGGQGHGYTF.

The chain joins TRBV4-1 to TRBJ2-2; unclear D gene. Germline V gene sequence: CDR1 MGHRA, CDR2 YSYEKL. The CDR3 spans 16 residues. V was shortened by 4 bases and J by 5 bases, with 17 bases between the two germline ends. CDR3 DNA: TGCGCCAGCAGCCCCCCCGGCGGCATGAAAACCGGGGAGCTGTTTTTT. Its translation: CASSPPGGMKTGELFF.